A single sample is the source of the 4 T cell receptor beta chains below, sequenced in a study of breast tumors, draining lymph nodes, adjacent tissues. TCRdb independently ran MiXCR on the multiplex PCR reads; one entry per CDR3 protein. This sample yields about 14,000 distinct CDR3 sequences, of which roughly 52% are seen a single time; 25% to 30% belongs to the top ten. Input material: tumor-adjacent breast tissue. All receptors come from a female donor with breast cancer. Some clones in this sample may be carry-over from other donors' samples.

The CDR3 loop is CASSLEAAGYEQYF. The CDR3 coding sequence is TGTGCCAGCAGCTTGGAGGCAGCCGGATACGAGCAGTACTTC. The chain joins TRBV5-5 to TRBJ2-7; no definite D call. V lost 0 bases and J 4 bases, leaving 11 bases between the germline ends. The germline CDR1 and CDR2 sequences are SGHKS and YYEKEE (reference sequence). The CDR3 loop spans 14 amino acids.

This clonotype was seen many times. V and J are TRBV27 and TRBJ2-2, with D tentatively TRBD1 or TRBD2 (5 bases each). The CDR3 covers 15 residues. Germline loops: CDR1 MNHEY, CDR2 SMNVEV (reference sequence). The ends were cut back, 5 bases at V and 6 bases at J, with 16 bases in the middle. The CDR3: CASSTLGVNAGELFF. Written as DNA, the CDR3 is TGTGCCAGCAGTACACTAGGGGTCAACGCCGGGGAGCTGTTTTTT.

Many counts were recorded for this clonotype. The chain joins TRBV5-1 to TRBJ2-5; maybe TRBD1 (6 bases). The CDR3 runs 13 residues. The germline V gene has CDR1 SGHRS and CDR2 YFSETQ. Trimming took off 2 bases at V and 4 bases at J, with 9 bases between the two ends. The CDR3 DNA reads as TGCGCCAGCAGCTTACAGGGACCAGAGACCCAGTACTTC. Translated: CASSLQGPETQYF.

This clonotype was detected ten times or more. The chain combines TRBV19 with TRBJ1-5; D is perhaps TRBD1 (5 bases). Germline V gives CDR1 LNHDA, CDR2 SQIVND (reference sequence). V gave up 4 bases and J gave up 8 bases, with 12 bases separating them. The CDR3 is made up of 13 amino acids. The CDR3 protein is CASSTRASEPQHF. As DNA, the CDR3 is TGTGCCAGTAGTACCAGGGCGAGTGAGCCCCAGCATTTT.